What follows are 4 T cell receptor beta chains derived from one specimen sequenced in a study of T-cell memory formation after mild COVID-19. Via MiXCR, TCRdb re-called the 5' RACE reads, giving one row per CDR3 protein. The sample yields a few hundred thousand distinct CDR3 sequences, roughly 16% seen once. Sequenced material: PBMCs or a T cell subset sorted from them (not recorded which). The receptors were sampled from a man between 18 and 35 years old who had mild COVID-19 (a few samples of this study predate the infection). Cell type and time point are not known.

The chain combines TRBV4-2 with TRBJ1-1; TRBD1 is a possible D gene (5 bases). Germline V gene lookup returns CDR1 LGHNA and CDR2 YNFKEQ. This CDR3 has 14 amino acids. The V end was cut by 1 base, the J end by 6 bases, with 12 bases between. The CDR3 nucleotides read TGTGCCAGCAGCCAAGTCACAGGCTCTGCTGAAGCTTTCTTT. This encodes CASSQVTGSAEAFF.

A few counts support this clonotype. V is TRBV5-5 and J is TRBJ1-1; no definite D call. The CDR3 extends over 14 amino acids. Trimming took 2 bases from V and 4 from J, leaving 12 bases between them. Germline CDR1 reads SGHKS; CDR2 reads YYEKEE (reference sequence). CDR3 amino acids: CASSLLVSPTEAFF. CDR3 DNA: TGTGCCAGCAGCTTATTGGTCAGCCCCACTGAAGCTTTCTTT.

This clonotype appeared a few times. The rearrangement links TRBV7-8 to TRBJ2-7; the D gene is possibly TRBD1 (6 bases). V was pared by 1 base and J by 2 bases, with 9 bases between. The CDR3 extends over 14 amino acids. CDR1 and CDR2 (germline): SGHVS, FQNEAQ. CDR3 bases: TGTGCCAGCAGCTTAGGGCAGGGGACCTACGAGCAGTACGTC. Protein: CASSLGQGTYEQYV.

V is TRBV5-1 and J is TRBJ2-3; D remains unclear. V was shortened by 4 bases and J by 4 bases, with 13 bases between the two germline ends. The CDR3 covers 14 residues. Germline V gene data show CDR1 as SGHRS and CDR2 as YFSETQ. The CDR3 region has the DNA TGCGCCAGCAGCGGCGGTGAGCTGGCAGATACGCAGTATTTT. This codes for CASSGGELADTQYF. Supplemented by reference TRBV5-1 and TRBJ2-3, the full variable domain reads KAGVTQTPRYLIKTRGQQVTLSCSPISGHRSVSWYQQTPGQGLQFLFEYFSETQRNKGNFPGRFSGRQFSNSRSEMNVSTLELGDSALYLCASSGGELADTQYFGPGTRLTVL.